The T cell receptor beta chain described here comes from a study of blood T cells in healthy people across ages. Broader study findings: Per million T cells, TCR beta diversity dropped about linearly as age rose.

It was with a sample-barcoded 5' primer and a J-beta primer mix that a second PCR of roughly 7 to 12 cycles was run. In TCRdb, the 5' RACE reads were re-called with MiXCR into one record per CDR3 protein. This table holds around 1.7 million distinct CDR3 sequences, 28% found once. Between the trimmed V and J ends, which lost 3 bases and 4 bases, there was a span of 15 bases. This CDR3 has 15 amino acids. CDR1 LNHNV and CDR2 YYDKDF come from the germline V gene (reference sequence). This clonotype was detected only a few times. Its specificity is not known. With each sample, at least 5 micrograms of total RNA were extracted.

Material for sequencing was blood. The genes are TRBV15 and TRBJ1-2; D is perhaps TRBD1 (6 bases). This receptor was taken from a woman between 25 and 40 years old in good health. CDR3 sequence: CATSSRGGDIYGYTF. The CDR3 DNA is TGTGCCACCAGCAGCCGTGGCGGGGACATCTATGGCTACACCTTC.